The rows below give T cell receptor beta chains drawn from one sample of a study of blood T cell repertoires in COVID-19. Sequenced by immunoSEQ multiplex PCR; TCRdb stores in-frame clones only, minus some. The table includes about 150,000 clones, 84% detected once. The sequenced material came from peripheral blood. Source of these receptors: a woman in her forties or fifties with acute or convalescent COVID-19. CDR3s include the opening cysteine and the closing phenylalanine or tryptophan. D genes are given only for firm matches.

TRBD2,TRBJ2-1,TRBV12-3/TRBV12-4,CASSLGTSGDPVF,TGTGCCAGCAGTTTAGGAACTAGCGGGGATCCGGTCTTC
NA,TRBJ1-2,TRBV16,CASSQHRESYGYTF,TGTGCCAGCAGCCAGCACAGGGAGTCCTATGGCTACACCTTC
TRBD2,TRBJ2-7,TRBV6-2/TRBV6-3,CASSTLPGLAAPSSYEQYF,TGTGCCAGCAGCACCCTACCGGGACTAGCGGCTCCAAGCTCCTACGAGCAGTACTTC
NA,TRBJ2-1,TRBV20-1,CSASSRDRYNEQFF,TGCAGTGCTAGTTCGCGGGACAGATACAATGAGCAGTTCTTC
TRBD1,TRBJ1-5,TRBV16,CASSQMLRDRGNNQPQHF,TGTGCCAGCAGCCAAATGCTTAGGGACAGGGGAAACAATCAGCCCCAGCATTTT
NA,TRBJ2-3,TRBV14,CASSQDPAGAYTDTQYF,TGTGCCAGCAGCCAAGATCCCGCGGGGGCCTATACCGATACGCAGTATTTT
TRBD2,TRBJ2-3,TRBV7-2,CASSLRLAGGPGDTQYF,TGTGCCAGCAGCTTAAGACTAGCGGGAGGGCCGGGGGATACGCAGTATTTT
TRBD1,TRBJ1-5,TRBV6-5,CASRPGGNQPQHF,TGTGCCAGCAGACCAGGGGGGAATCAGCCCCAGCATTTT
NA,TRBJ1-2,TRBV5-1,CASKTPDDYGYTF,TGCGCCAGCAAAACACCAGATGACTATGGCTACACCTTC
NA,TRBJ2-1,TRBV5-5,CASSLEFSGNWNEQFF,TGTGCCAGCAGCTTGGAATTTTCGGGGAACTGGAATGAGCAGTTCTTC
TRBD1,TRBJ2-1,TRBV18,CASSVSQGATYNEQFF,TGTGCCAGCTCAGTTTCACAGGGGGCAACCTACAATGAGCAGTTCTTC
NA,TRBJ1-3,TRBV30,CAWRLYSGLSGNTIYF,TGTGCCTGGAGGTTATACAGTGGCCTGTCCGGAAACACCATATATTTT
TRBD2,TRBJ2-2,TRBV20-1,CSASPGLAGAGELFF,TGCAGTGCTAGTCCGGGACTAGCGGGAGCCGGGGAGCTGTTTTTT
NA,TRBJ1-3,TRBV5-4,CASSLDRVAGNTIYF,TGTGCCAGCAGCTTGGACAGGGTCGCCGGAAACACCATATATTTT
TRBD1,TRBJ2-1,TRBV5-6,CASSFAGQGNNEQFF,TGTGCCAGCAGCTTTGCCGGACAGGGCAACAATGAGCAGTTCTTC
NA,TRBJ2-5,TRBV10-3,CAISAGIKETQYF,TGTGCCATCAGCGCAGGGATAAAAGAGACCCAGTACTTC